These 23 T cell receptor beta chains came from one sample sequenced in a study of T cell repertoires in cytomegalovirus infection. No antigen has been assigned to these receptors. TCRdb processed the reads anew with MiXCR; each CDR3 protein has one entry. Of 400,000 to 600,000 distinct CDR3 sequences listed, about 42% are singletons. The material was cultured PBMCs, obtained from culture after CMV antigen stimulation. The origin of the receptors is a human donor in good health (CMV status not recorded). Some clones in this sample may be carry-over from other donors' samples.

The sample holds a few counts of this clonotype. The rearrangement links TRBV4-1 to TRBJ2-3; D is unresolved. In germline, CDR1 is MGHRA, CDR2 YSYEKL. V was pared by 2 bases and J by 0 bases, with 15 bases between. The CDR3 consists of 17 residues. The CDR3 protein is CASSQNAGSASTDTQYF. Here the CDR3 DNA reads TGCGCCAGCAGCCAAAATGCAGGTTCGGCTAGCACAGATACGCAGTATTTT.

In its sample, this clonotype was seen a few times. J is TRBJ2-4 and V is TRBV7-2; D call uncertain. This CDR3 spans 17 amino acids. CDR1 and CDR2 (germline): SGHTA, FQGNSA. Trimming cost V 1 base and J 1 base, with 14 bases left between them. As DNA, the CDR3 is TGTGCCAGCAGCTTAGGGGCTAGGAGTAAGGCCAAAAACATTCAGTACTTC. This encodes CASSLGARSKAKNIQYF.

The table lists this clonotype with a few counts. This rearrangement joins TRBV6-8 to TRBJ1-2; TRBD1 matches at 7 bases. Trimming removed 2 bases from V and 2 bases from J; junction bases left unmatched: 5. The CDR3 loop spans 15 amino acids. Germline values: CDR1 MNHGY, CDR2 SAAAGT. The CDR3 DNA reads TGTGCCAGCAGTTACGCCAGGGGGGGGAACTATGGCTACACCTTC. Its protein is CASSYARGGNYGYTF.

This clonotype was counted a few times. The V and J genes are TRBV6-1 and TRBJ2-5; possibly TRBD1 for D (6 bases). Trimming cost V 5 bases and J 5 bases, with 12 bases left between them. The germline V gene has CDR1 MNHNS and CDR2 SASEGT. The CDR3 is 13 residues long. As DNA, the CDR3 is TGTGCCAGCAGTAAACTCCAGGGGGAGACCCAGTACTTC. This gives the protein CASSKLQGETQYF.

The V call is TRBV20-1, the J call TRBJ2-1; a possible D gene is TRBD2 (6 bases). Trimming cost V 4 bases and J 3 bases, with 19 bases left between them. CDR1 and CDR2 (germline): DFQATT, SNEGSKA (reference sequence). CDR3 length: 16 amino acids. CDR3 nucleotide sequence: TGCAGTGCTATCGGGGCGGGGAACAGGATCTACAATGAGCAGTTCTTC. It encodes CSAIGAGNRIYNEQFF.

V and J are TRBV7-2 and TRBJ2-3; 7 nucleotides align to TRBD1. After removal of 4 bases from V and 3 bases from J, the junction contained 4 bases not matched to a gene. Germline CDR1 reads SGHTA; CDR2 reads FQGNSA. The CDR3 contains 14 residues. As DNA, the CDR3 is TGTGCCAGCAGCTCGGGCAGGGGGACAGATACGCAGTATTTT. It codes for CASSSGRGTDTQYF.

This clonotype was seen more than once but under ten times. The chain recombines TRBV4-3 with TRBJ2-7, with D hard to call. Trimming left V 0 bases short and J 2 bases short, with 11 bases between. This CDR3 comprises 15 residues. The germline CDR1 and CDR2 sequences are LGHNA and YSLEER. For the CDR3, the DNA is TGCGCCAGCAGCCAAGAATGGGGTCCTCCCTACGAGCAGTACTTC. This sequence encodes CASSQEWGPPYEQYF.

This chain joins TRBV7-9 and TRBJ2-7; D is ambiguous. The V gene's germline CDR1 is SEHNR and CDR2 FQNEAQ (reference sequence). Trimming shortened V by 6 bases and J by 0 bases, and 12 bases separated the two germline ends. The CDR3 runs to 14 residues. The CDR3 DNA sequence: TGTGCCAGCAGACCCTTTTATAGCTCCTACGAGCAGTACTTC. It specifies CASRPFYSSYEQYF.

This clonotype was counted only a few times. The chain recombines TRBV6-1 with TRBJ1-2; 7 bases are shared with TRBD1. V was clipped by 1 base and J by 4 bases; unmatched bases: 6. This CDR3 spans 15 amino acids. The germline gives CDR1 MNHNS, CDR2 SASEGT. The CDR3 bases are TGTGCCAGCAGTGAAGAAGGGGGCAGAGGCTATGGCTACACCTTC. Protein product: CASSEEGGRGYGYTF.

This clonotype was found many times. J is TRBJ1-2 and V is TRBV12-3 or TRBV12-4; unclear D gene. Trimming removed 0 bases at V and 8 bases at J, with 10 bases between. The CDR3 totals 13 residues. The CDR3 DNA sequence: TGTGCCAGCAGTTTAGCGGTACAAGACGGCTACACCTTC. Translation gives CASSLAVQDGYTF.

The chain recombines TRBV7-2 with TRBJ2-5; the D gene is possibly TRBD2 (6 bases). V was clipped by 1 base and J by 4 bases, with 10 bases between them. Germline V gives CDR1 SGHTA, CDR2 FQGNSA. The CDR3 length is 14 residues. Here the CDR3 reads CASSLVDGGETQYF. In nucleotides, the CDR3 is TGTGCCAGCAGCTTAGTGGACGGGGGAGAGACCCAGTACTTC.

This clonotype was found a few times. The CDR3 reads CASSFRGGTYNEQFF. The CDR3 region has the DNA TGTGCCAGCAGCTTTCGCGGGGGGACCTACAATGAGCAGTTCTTC. V gene TRBV7-6 combines with J gene TRBJ2-1; TRBD2 matches 8 bases. Unmatched junction bases numbered 3, after V lost 3 bases and J lost 2 bases. This CDR3 region has 15 residues. Germline V gene sequence: CDR1 SGHVS, CDR2 FNYEAQ.

This clonotype was counted only a few times. The gene calls are TRBV7-2 and TRBJ2-7; 10 bases fit TRBD2. The CDR3 length is 14 residues. CDR1 SGHTA and CDR2 FQGNSA come from the germline V gene. Unmatched junction bases numbered 10, after V lost 5 bases and J lost 9 bases. CDR3 coding DNA: TGTGCCAGCAGCACCGGGACTAGCGCAAAGGGGCAGTACTTC. This encodes CASSTGTSAKGQYF.

The chain recombines TRBV12-3 or TRBV12-4 with TRBJ1-4, with 10 bases aligning to TRBD1. Trimming removed 6 bases from V and 11 bases from J; junction bases left unmatched: 9. This CDR3 is built from 14 residues. CDR3 bases: TGTGCCAGCAGCCCGGGACAGGGGTTGTGGAAACTGTTTTTT. Translating it yields CASSPGQGLWKLFF.

This clonotype was found a few times. The rearrangement joins TRBV7-2 to TRBJ2-1, with a tentative D call TRBD2 (6 bases). Germline loops: CDR1 SGHTA, CDR2 FQGNSA. The CDR3 totals 14 residues. Deletions cut 3 bases from V and 3 bases from J, with 9 bases between. CDR3 coding DNA: TGTGCCAGCAGCTTGGAGGGTTTCTACAATGAGCAGTTCTTC. The encoded protein is CASSLEGFYNEQFF. The full variable domain, its missing parts supplied by reference TRBV7-2 and TRBJ2-1, is GAGVSQSPSNKVTEKGKDVELRCDPISGHTALYWYRQSLGQGLEFLIYFQGNSAPDKSGLPSDRFSAERTGGSVSTLTIQRTQQEDSAVYLCASSLEGFYNEQFFGPGTRLTVL.

This clonotype showed up just a few times. This chain joins TRBV6-6 and TRBJ2-5, with D possibly TRBD2 on 5 matching bases. This CDR3 is 13 amino acids long. From germline, CDR1 is MNHNY and CDR2 SVGAGI (reference sequence). The V end lost 2 bases, the J end lost 7 bases, and 11 bases lay between the germline ends. The CDR3 nucleotides read TGTGCCAGCAGTTACGAACTTGGAGGGACCCAGTACTTC. Protein sequence: CASSYELGGTQYF.

In its sample, this clonotype was seen a few times. V is TRBV5-4 and J is TRBJ2-1, with D possibly TRBD1 on 5 matching bases. The CDR3 is 14 amino acids. Germline CDR1 reads SGHNT; CDR2 reads YYREEE (reference sequence). V was shortened by 5 bases and J by 8 bases, with 17 bases between the two germline ends. The CDR3 protein is CASSRRTEGDEQFF. In nucleotides, the CDR3 is TGTGCCAGCAGTCGGCGGACGGAAGGGGATGAGCAGTTCTTC. The variable domain in full, with the rest retrieved from reference TRBV5-4 and TRBJ2-1, is ETGVTQSPTHLIKTRGQQVTLRCSSQSGHNTVSWYQQALGQGPQFIFQYYREEENGRGNFPPRFSGLQFPNYSSELNVNALELDDSALYLCASSRRTEGDEQFFGPGTRLTVL.

The table lists this clonotype with a few counts. The rearrangement links TRBV7-9 to TRBJ2-2; D not certain. In germline, CDR1 is SEHNR, CDR2 FQNEAQ (reference sequence). This CDR3 is 14 amino acids long. V was trimmed by 2 bases and J by 1 base, leaving 5 bases between them. CDR3 DNA: TGTGCCAGCAGCTTACGCTGGAACACCGGGGAGCTGTTTTTT. Translating gives CASSLRWNTGELFF.

This chain uses TRBV20-1 with TRBJ2-3; D is uncertain. There are 14 residues in the CDR3. V gave up 3 bases and J gave up 0 bases, with 10 bases separating them. CDR1 and CDR2 (germline): DFQATT, SNEGSKA (reference sequence). CDR3 in DNA: TGCAGTGCTAGCGACTTTACTAGCACAGATACGCAGTATTTT. Its protein product is CSASDFTSTDTQYF.

This sequence joins TRBV11-2 and TRBJ2-7; D uncertain. This CDR3 region has 15 residues. Germline CDR1 reads SGHAT; CDR2 reads FQNNGV. V lost 6 bases to trimming and J lost 3 bases, with 18 bases between them. In DNA, the CDR3 is TGTGCCAGCAGTGAGACGGTGGGTTCACGCTACGAGCAGTACTTC. Translated: CASSETVGSRYEQYF.

The V call is TRBV5-1, the J call TRBJ1-2, with D unclear. CDR3 length: 14 residues. Germline lookup yields CDR1 SGHRS and CDR2 YFSETQ. V was clipped by 0 bases and J by 8 bases, with 14 bases between them. The CDR3 coding sequence is TGCGCCAGCAGCTTGGTCGGGGAAACGCGCGGCTACACCTTC. Encoded protein: CASSLVGETRGYTF.

This chain joins TRBV5-1 and TRBJ1-1, with a tentative D call TRBD1 (5 bases). Germline lookup yields CDR1 SGHRS and CDR2 YFSETQ. CDR3 length: 16 residues. V was trimmed by 1 base and J by 3 bases, leaving 16 bases between them. CDR3 bases: TGCGCCAGCAGCTTGAGCCAGGGAATCAGGGACACTGAAGCTTTCTTT. Protein: CASSLSQGIRDTEAFF.

This chain links TRBV12-3 or TRBV12-4 with TRBJ2-3; D remains ambiguous. The CDR3 runs to 17 residues. Trimming removed 5 bases from V and 2 bases from J, with 20 bases in between. CDR3 in DNA: TGTGCCAGCAGTGAGACCGGACGGACCCTATACACAGATACGCAGTATTTT. Protein product: CASSETGRTLYTDTQYF.